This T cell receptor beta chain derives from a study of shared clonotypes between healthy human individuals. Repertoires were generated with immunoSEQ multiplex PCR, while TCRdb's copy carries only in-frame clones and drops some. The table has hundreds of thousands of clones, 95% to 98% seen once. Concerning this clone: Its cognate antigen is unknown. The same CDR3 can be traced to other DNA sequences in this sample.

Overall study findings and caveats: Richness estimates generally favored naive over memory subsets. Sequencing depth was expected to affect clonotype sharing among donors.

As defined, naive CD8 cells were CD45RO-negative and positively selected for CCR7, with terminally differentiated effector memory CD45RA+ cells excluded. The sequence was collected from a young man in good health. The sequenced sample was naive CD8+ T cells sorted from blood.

The chain's CDR3 is CASSQGYEQYF. The CDR3 nucleotides are TGTGCCAGCTCACAGGGGTACGAGCAGTACTTC. The chain joins TRBV18 to TRBJ2-7; D is possibly TRBD1 (5 bases). The ends were cut back, 4 bases at V and 4 bases at J, with 5 bases in the middle. The V gene's germline CDR1 is KGHSH and CDR2 LQKENI. This CDR3 has 11 residues.